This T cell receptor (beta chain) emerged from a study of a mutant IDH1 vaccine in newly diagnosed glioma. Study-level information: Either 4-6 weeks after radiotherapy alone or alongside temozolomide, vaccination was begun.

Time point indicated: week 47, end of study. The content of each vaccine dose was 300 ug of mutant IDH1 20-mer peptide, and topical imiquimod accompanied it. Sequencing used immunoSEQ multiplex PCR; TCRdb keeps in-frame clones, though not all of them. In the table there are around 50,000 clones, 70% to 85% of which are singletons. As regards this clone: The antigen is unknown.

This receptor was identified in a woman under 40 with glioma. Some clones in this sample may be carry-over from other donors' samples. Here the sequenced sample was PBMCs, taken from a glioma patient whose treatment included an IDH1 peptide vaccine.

CDR3 nucleotides: TGTGCCAGCAGCCGCTTGGTTCGGGTAGTTGCTGAAGCTTTCTTT. It is translated as CASSRLVRVVAEAFF. The V gene is TRBV5-8, the J gene TRBJ1-1; D not resolved. The germline V gene has CDR1 SGHTS and CDR2 YDEGEE. The CDR3 consists of 15 residues. Trimming took off 4 bases at V and 6 bases at J, with 19 bases between the two ends.